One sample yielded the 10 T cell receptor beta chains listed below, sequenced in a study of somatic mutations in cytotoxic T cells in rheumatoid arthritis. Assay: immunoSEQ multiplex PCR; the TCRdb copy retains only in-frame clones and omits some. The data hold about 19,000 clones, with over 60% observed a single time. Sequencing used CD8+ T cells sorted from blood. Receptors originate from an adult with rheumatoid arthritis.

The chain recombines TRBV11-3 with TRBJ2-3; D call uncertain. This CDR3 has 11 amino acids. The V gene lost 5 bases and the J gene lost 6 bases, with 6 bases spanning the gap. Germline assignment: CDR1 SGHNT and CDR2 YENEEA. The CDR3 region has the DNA TGTGCCAGCAGCAATACTGATACGCAGTATTTT. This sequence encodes CASSNTDTQYF. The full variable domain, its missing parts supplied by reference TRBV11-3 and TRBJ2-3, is EAGVVQSPRYKIIEKKQPVAFWCNPISGHNTLYWYLQNLGQGPELLIRYENEEAVDDSQLPKDRFSAERLKGVDSTLKIQPAELGDSAVYLCASSNTDTQYFGPGTRLTVL.

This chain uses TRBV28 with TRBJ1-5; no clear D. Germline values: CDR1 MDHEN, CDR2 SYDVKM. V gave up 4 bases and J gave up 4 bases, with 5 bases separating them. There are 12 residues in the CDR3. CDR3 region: CASSSWNQPQHF. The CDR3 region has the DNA TGTGCCAGCAGTTCATGGAATCAGCCCCAGCATTTT.

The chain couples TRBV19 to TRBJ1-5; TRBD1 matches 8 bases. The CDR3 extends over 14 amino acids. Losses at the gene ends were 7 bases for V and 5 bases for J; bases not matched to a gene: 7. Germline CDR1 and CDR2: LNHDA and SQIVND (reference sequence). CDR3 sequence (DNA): TGTGCCAGTAAATACCAGGGGGCTCATCAGCCCCAGCATTTT. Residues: CASKYQGAHQPQHF.

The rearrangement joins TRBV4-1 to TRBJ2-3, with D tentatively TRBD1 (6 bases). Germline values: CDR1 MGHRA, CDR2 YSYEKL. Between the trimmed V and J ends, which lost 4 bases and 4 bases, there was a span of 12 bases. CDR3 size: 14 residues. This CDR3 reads CASSPPTGPDTQYF. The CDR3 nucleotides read TGCGCCAGCAGCCCACCCACAGGGCCAGATACGCAGTATTTT.

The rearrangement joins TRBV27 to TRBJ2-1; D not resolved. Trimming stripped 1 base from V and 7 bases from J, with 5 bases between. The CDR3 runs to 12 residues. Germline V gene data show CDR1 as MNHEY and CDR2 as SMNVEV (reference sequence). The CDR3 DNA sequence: TGTGCCAGCAGTTTATACGGTAATGAGCAGTTCTTC. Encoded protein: CASSLYGNEQFF.

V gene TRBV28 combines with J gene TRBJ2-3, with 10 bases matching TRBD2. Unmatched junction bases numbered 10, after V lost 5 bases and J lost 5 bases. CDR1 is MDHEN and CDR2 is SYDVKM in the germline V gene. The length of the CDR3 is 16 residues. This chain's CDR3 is CASSPQSGGAGDTQYF. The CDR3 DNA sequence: TGTGCCAGCAGTCCTCAGAGCGGGGGGGCTGGAGATACGCAGTATTTT.

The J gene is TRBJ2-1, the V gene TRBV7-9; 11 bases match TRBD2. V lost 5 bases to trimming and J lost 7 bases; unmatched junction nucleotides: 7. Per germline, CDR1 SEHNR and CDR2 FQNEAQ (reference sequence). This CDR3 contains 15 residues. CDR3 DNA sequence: TGTGCCAGCAGCGACACGGGACTAGCGGTTAATGAGCAGTTCTTC. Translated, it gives CASSDTGLAVNEQFF.

The DNA of the CDR3 is TGCAGCGTTGAAGAGGGCGCGGACGAGCAGTACTTC. Its protein is CSVEEGADEQYF. This chain uses TRBV29-1 with TRBJ2-7; D uncertain. The CDR3 extends over 12 amino acids. The V end lost 0 bases, the J end lost 5 bases, and 8 bases lay between the germline ends. Germline CDR1 and CDR2: SQVTM and ANQGSEA.

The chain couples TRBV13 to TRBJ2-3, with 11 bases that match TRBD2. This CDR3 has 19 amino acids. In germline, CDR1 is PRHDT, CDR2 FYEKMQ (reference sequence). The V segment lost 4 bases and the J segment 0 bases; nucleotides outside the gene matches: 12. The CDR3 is CASSSPSSGRRSSTDTQYF. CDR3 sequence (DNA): TGTGCCAGCAGCTCCCCGTCTAGCGGGAGGCGGTCCAGCACAGATACGCAGTATTTT.

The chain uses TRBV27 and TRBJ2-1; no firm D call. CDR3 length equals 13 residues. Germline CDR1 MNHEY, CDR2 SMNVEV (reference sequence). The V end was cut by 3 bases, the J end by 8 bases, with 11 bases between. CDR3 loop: CASSFNPLDEQFF. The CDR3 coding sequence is TGTGCCAGCAGTTTCAACCCTCTAGATGAGCAGTTCTTC.